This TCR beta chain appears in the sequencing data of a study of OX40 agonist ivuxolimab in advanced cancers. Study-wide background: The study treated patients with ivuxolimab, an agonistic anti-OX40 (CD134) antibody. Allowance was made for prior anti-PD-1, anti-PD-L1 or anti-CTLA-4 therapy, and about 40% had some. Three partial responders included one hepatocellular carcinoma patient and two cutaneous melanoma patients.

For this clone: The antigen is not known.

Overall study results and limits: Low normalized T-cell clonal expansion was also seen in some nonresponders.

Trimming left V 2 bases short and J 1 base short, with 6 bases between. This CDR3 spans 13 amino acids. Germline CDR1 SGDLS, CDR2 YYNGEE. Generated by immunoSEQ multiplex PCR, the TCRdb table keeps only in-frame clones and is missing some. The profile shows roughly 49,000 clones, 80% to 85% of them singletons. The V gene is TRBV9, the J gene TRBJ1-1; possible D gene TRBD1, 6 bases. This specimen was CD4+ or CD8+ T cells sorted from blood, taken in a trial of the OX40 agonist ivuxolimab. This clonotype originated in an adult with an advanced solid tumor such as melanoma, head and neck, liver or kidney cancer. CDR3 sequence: CASSVTGNTEAFF. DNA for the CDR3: TGTGCCAGCAGCGTGACAGGGAACACTGAAGCTTTCTTT.